The entry that follows covers one T cell receptor beta chain sequence. Its antigen is undetermined. CD45RO-negative CD8 cells positively selected for CCR7 made up the naive population, which excluded terminally differentiated effector memory CD45RA+ cells. Using immunoSEQ multiplex PCR, the repertoire was profiled, and TCRdb retains in-frame clones only, with some absent. The sample lists about 580,000 clones, nearly 98% occurring once. The trim removed 4 bases at V and 7 bases at J, leaving 7 bases unmatched. The CDR3 consists of 15 residues. The germline V gene encodes CDR1 MDHEN and CDR2 SYDVKM. The data stem from a study of shared clonotypes between healthy human individuals. Study-level points and caveats: Naive subsets generally exceeded memory subsets in estimated richness. The sole specimen, blood, was sampled, and tissue repertoires likely differ.

This sequence originates from a man aged 25-40 years in good health. The source material was naive CD8+ T cells sorted from blood. This chain joins TRBV28 and TRBJ2-2; 9 nucleotides agree with TRBD1. The CDR3 DNA reads TGTGCCAGCAGTTACCGACAGGGGGGCTTCGGGGAGCTGTTTTTT. Its translation is CASSYRQGGFGELFF.